This T cell receptor (beta chain) was recovered during a study of identical twins. Whole-study findings and limits: When twins shared out-of-frame alpha sequences, those sequences had excess low generation probability.

Donors uniformly comprised healthy Caucasians. This clonotype has more than one count but fewer than ten. Its target is unknown. TCRdb re-derived calls from the 5' RACE reads in MiXCR, one entry per CDR3 protein. The sample yields 450,000 or so distinct CDR3 sequences, approximately 15% seen once. The same sample was also used in a study of yellow fever vaccine responses in identical twins.

The receptor comes from a woman in her late teens or twenties in good health. Sequenced: CD4+ T cells sorted from blood.

The CDR3 DNA reads as TGTGCCAGCAGCTGGACAGGGTTTAGCGAGCAGTACTTC. Its translation is CASSWTGFSEQYF. This sequence joins TRBV12-3 or TRBV12-4 and TRBJ2-7; 8 bases are shared with TRBD1. There are 13 residues in the CDR3. J lost 6 bases, V lost 6 bases, and 7 bases had no gene match.